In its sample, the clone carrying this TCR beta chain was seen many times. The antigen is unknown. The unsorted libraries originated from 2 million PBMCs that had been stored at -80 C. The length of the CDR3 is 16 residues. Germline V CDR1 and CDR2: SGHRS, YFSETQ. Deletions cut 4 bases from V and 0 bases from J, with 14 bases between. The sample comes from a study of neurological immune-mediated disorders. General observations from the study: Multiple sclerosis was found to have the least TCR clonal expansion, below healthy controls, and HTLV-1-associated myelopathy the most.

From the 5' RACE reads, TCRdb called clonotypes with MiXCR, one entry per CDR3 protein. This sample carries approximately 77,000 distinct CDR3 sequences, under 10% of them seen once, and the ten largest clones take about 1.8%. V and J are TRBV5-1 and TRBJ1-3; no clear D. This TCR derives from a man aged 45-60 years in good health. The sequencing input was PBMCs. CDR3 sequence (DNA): TGCGCCAGCAGCCCGGCGACACCTCCCTCTGGAAACACCATATATTTT. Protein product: CASSPATPPSGNTIYF.